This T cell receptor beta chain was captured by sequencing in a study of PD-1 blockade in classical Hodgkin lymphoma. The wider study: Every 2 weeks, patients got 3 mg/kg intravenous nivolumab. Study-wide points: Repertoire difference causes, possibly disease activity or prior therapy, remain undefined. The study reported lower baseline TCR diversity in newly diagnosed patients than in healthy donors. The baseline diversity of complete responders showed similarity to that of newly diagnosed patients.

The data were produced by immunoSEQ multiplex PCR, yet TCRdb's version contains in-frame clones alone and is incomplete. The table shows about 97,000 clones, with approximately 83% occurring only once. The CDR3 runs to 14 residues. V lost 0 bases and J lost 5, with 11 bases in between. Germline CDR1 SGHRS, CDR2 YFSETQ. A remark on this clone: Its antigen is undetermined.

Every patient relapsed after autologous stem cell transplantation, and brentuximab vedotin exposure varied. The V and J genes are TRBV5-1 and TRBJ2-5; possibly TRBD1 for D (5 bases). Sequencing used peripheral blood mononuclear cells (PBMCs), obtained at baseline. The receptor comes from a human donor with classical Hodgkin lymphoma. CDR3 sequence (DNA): TGCGCCAGCAGCTTGGAGGGCAGGGTCGAGACCCAGTACTTC. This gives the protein CASSLEGRVETQYF.